Presented here are 11 T cell receptor beta chains from one specimen sequenced in a study of blood T cell repertoires in COVID-19. This table comes from immunoSEQ multiplex PCR, and its TCRdb copy is limited to in-frame clones, with some not included. The sample includes tens of thousands of clones, around 80% seen only once; the top ten take roughly three fifths. Sequencing input: peripheral blood. The receptors were sampled from a woman of 80 years or more with acute or convalescent COVID-19.

A word on this clone: At one end the junction does not follow the germline gene, possibly because of a read error. The rearrangement links TRBV6-2 or TRBV6-3 to TRBJ1-2; a weak D match, TRBD1 (6 bases). The CDR3 runs 16 residues. CDR1 is MNHEY, CDR2 SVGEGT, per germline. The CDR3 DNA follows: TGTGCCAGCAGTGACTCGGCCCGGGACACGATCTATGGCTACACCTTC. This sequence encodes CASSDSARDTIYGYTF.

The genes are TRBV11-2 and TRBJ1-5, with unresolved D. The V gene's germline CDR1 is SGHAT and CDR2 FQNNGV. V was clipped by 4 bases and J by 11 bases, with 15 bases between them. The CDR3 loop spans 13 amino acids. As DNA, the CDR3 is TGTGCCAGCAGCTCGTCGGGGTTTCAAGCCCAGCATTTT. The encoded protein is CASSSSGFQAQHF. Supplemented by reference TRBV11-2 and TRBJ1-5, the full variable domain reads EAGVAQSPRYKIIEKRQSVAFWCNPISGHATLYWYQQILGQGPKLLIQFQNNGVVDDSQLPKDRFSAERLKGVDSTLKIQPAKLEDSAVYLCASSSSGFQAQHFGDGTRLSIL.

This clone showed up just a few times. This rearrangement joins TRBV7-2 to TRBJ2-3, with 7 nucleotides matching TRBD2. Germline V gene lookup returns CDR1 SGHTA and CDR2 FQGNSA. V lost 4 bases and J lost 2; bases outside the gene matches: 6. The CDR3 spans 15 residues. In DNA, the CDR3 is TGTGCCAGCAGCTCGAGCGGGACCCACACAGATACGCAGTATTTT. It specifies CASSSSGTHTDTQYF.

The chain carries TRBV9 and TRBJ1-2; D not resolved. The CDR3 runs 14 residues. V dropped 4 bases and J dropped 0 bases, with 10 bases sitting between them. CDR1 and CDR2 (germline): SGDLS, YYNGEE. DNA for the CDR3: TGTGCCAGCAGCCCCTCCCCTTCTAACTATGGCTACACCTTC. Its protein is CASSPSPSNYGYTF.

The V and J genes are TRBV11-3 and TRBJ2-2, with D possibly TRBD1 on 6 matching bases. The V end lost 5 bases, the J end lost 3 bases, and 16 bases lay between the germline ends. CDR1 and CDR2 (germline): SGHNT, YENEEA. The CDR3 covers 16 residues. The CDR3 DNA sequence: TGTGCCAGCAGCCACCGATCGACAGGAGACACCGGGGAGCTGTTTTTT. Translated: CASSHRSTGDTGELFF. The full variable domain, with the rest looked up from reference TRBV11-3 and TRBJ2-2, is EAGVVQSPRYKIIEKKQPVAFWCNPISGHNTLYWYLQNLGQGPELLIRYENEEAVDDSQLPKDRFSAERLKGVDSTLKIQPAELGDSAVYLCASSHRSTGDTGELFFGEGSRLTVL.

This clone occurred a few times. This chain links TRBV19 with TRBJ2-7; the match to TRBD2 covers 8 bases. V lost 5 bases, J lost 2 bases, and 17 bases stayed unmatched. From germline, CDR1 is LNHDA and CDR2 SQIVND (reference sequence). This CDR3 is 18 amino acids long. CDR3 sequence: CASSPGRGHYVLAYEQYF. CDR3 DNA: TGTGCCAGTAGTCCCGGGAGGGGACATTACGTATTAGCCTACGAGCAGTACTTC.

This chain uses TRBV5-5 with TRBJ1-5; D unclear. This CDR3 contains 14 residues. The germline gives CDR1 SGHKS, CDR2 YYEKEE (reference sequence). The V gene lost 2 bases and the J gene lost 5 bases, with 11 bases spanning the gap. The CDR3 bases are TGTGCCAGCAGCTTTGAGATGGCGGATCAGCCCCAGCATTTT. Translating it yields CASSFEMADQPQHF.

The chain recombines TRBV2 with TRBJ2-1, with TRBD2 identical over 14 bases. The CDR3 is 15 amino acids. Germline V gene lookup returns CDR1 SNHLY and CDR2 FYNNEI. Germline trimming cut 6 bases from V and 9 bases from J; bases unmatched to any gene: 7. The CDR3 sequence is CASRTGLAGVGEQFF. Written as DNA, the CDR3 is TGTGCCAGCAGGACGGGACTAGCGGGAGTAGGTGAGCAGTTCTTC.

The chain uses TRBV7-2 and TRBJ1-2; D call uncertain. CDR3 length: 14 amino acids. The V end lost 3 bases, the J end lost 4 bases, and 12 bases lay between the germline ends. CDR1 and CDR2 (germline): SGHTA, FQGNSA. CDR3 coding DNA: TGTGCCAGCAGCTTGGAAGGAGTAGGCTATGGCTACACCTTC. Protein product: CASSLEGVGYGYTF.

The rearrangement uses TRBV5-4 and TRBJ1-1; no firm D call. Deletions cut 1 base from V and 0 bases from J, with 7 bases between. Germline V CDR1 and CDR2: SGHNT, YYREEE (reference sequence). This CDR3 is built from 14 residues. The chain's CDR3 is CASSLNSMNTEAFF. In nucleotides, the CDR3 is TGTGCCAGCAGCTTGAACAGCATGAACACTGAAGCTTTCTTT.

The CDR3, as DNA: TGCGCCAGCAGTGAGTACTCGGACAGGAACCAGCCCCAGCATTTT. Translating gives CASSEYSDRNQPQHF. J is TRBJ1-5 and V is TRBV10-2; the match to TRBD1 covers 7 bases. With 1 base clipped from V and 7 bases from J, the junction kept 7 bases outside the gene matches. The CDR3 runs 15 residues. Germline lookup yields CDR1 WSHSY and CDR2 SAAADI.